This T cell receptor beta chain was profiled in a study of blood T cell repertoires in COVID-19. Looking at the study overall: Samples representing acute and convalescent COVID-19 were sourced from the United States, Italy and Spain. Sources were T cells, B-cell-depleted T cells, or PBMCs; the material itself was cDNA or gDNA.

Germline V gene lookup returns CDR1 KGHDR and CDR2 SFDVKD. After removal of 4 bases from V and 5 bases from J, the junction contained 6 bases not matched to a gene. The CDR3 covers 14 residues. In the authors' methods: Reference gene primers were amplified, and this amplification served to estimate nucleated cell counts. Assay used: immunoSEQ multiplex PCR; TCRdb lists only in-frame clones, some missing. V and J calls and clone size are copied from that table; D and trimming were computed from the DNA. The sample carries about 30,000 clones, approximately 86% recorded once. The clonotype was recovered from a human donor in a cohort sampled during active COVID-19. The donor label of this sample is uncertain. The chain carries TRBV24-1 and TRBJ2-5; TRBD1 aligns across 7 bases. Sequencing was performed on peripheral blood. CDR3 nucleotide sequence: TGTGCCACCAGTGACCGACAGGGTTGGGAGACCCAGTACTTC. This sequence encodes CATSDRQGWETQYF.